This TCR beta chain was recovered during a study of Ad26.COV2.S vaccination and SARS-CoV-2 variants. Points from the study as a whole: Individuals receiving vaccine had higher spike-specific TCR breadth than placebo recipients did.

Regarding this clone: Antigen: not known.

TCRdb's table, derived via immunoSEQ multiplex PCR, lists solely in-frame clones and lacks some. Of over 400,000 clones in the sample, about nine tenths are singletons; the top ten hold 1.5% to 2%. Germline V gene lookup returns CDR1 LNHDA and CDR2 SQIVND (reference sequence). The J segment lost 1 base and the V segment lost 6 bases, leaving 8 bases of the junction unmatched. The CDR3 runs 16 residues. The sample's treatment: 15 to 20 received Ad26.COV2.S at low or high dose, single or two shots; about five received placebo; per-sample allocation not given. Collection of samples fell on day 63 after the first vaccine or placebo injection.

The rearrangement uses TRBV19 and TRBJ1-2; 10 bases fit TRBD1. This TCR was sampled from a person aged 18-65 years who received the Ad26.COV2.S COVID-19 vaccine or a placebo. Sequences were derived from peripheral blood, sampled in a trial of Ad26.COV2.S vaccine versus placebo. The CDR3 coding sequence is TGTGCCAGTAGCGACCCCCGGACAGGGGGTAACTATGGCTACACCTTC. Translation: CASSDPRTGGNYGYTF.